The TCR beta chain described here comes from a study of OX40 agonist ivuxolimab in advanced cancers. Across the study: Eligibility rules accepted prior anti-PD-1, anti-PD-L1 or anti-CTLA-4 therapy, and roughly 40% had some. General study points: More expanded clones were seen, on average, in CD8+ T cells than in CD4+.

About this clone itself: Its specificity is not known.

This CDR3 region has 17 residues. Per the germline V gene, CDR1 is LNHNV and CDR2 is YYDKDF (reference sequence). The ends were cut back, 4 bases at V and 0 bases at J, with 19 bases in the middle. Assay used: immunoSEQ multiplex PCR; TCRdb lists only in-frame clones, some missing. This sample yields tens of thousands of clones, of which 85% to 90% are seen a single time; around 6.9% belongs to the top ten. Sequenced here: CD4+ or CD8+ T cells sorted from blood, sampled in a trial of the OX40 agonist ivuxolimab. The clonotype comes from an adult with an advanced solid tumor such as melanoma, head and neck, liver or kidney cancer. This chain joins TRBV15 and TRBJ2-7, with D possibly being TRBD2 (7 bases). The CDR3 sequence: CATSTRAGGLDSYEQYF. CDR3 sequence (DNA): TGTGCCACCAGCACGAGAGCCGGGGGGCTAGACTCCTACGAGCAGTACTTC.